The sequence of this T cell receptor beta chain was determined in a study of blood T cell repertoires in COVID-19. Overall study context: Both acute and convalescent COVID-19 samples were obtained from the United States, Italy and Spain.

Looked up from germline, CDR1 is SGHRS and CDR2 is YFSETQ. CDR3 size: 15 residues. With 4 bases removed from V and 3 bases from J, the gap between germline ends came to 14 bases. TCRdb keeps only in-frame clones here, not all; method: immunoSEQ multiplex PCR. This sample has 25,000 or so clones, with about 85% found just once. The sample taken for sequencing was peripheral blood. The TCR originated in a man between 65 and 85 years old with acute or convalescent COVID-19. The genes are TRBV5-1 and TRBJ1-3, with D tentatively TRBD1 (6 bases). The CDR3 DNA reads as TGCGCCAGCAGCGACTCCTCAGGGGTTGGAAACACCATATATTTT. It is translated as CASSDSSGVGNTIYF. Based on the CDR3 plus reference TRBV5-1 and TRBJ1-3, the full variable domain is KAGVTQTPRYLIKTRGQQVTLSCSPISGHRSVSWYQQTPGQGLQFLFEYFSETQRNKGNFPGRFSGRQFSNSRSEMNVSTLELGDSALYLCASSDSSGVGNTIYFGEGSWLTVV.